One and the same sample provided the 22 T cell receptor beta chains below, sequenced in a study of blood T cell repertoires in COVID-19. Method: immunoSEQ multiplex PCR; TCRdb's copy keeps in-frame clones and lacks some. The data show 100,000 or so clones, approximately 75% seen once. Sequenced input: peripheral blood. The origin of the receptors is a woman of 80 years or more with acute or convalescent COVID-19.

This clone occurred a few times. This rearrangement joins TRBV5-6 to TRBJ2-1; D uncertain. The CDR3 is 14 residues long. Trimming cost V 0 bases and J 3 bases, with 7 bases left between them. Per the germline V gene, CDR1 is SGHDT and CDR2 is YYEEEE. The CDR3: CASSLVSHYNEQFF. The CDR3 DNA is TGTGCCAGCAGCTTGGTCAGTCACTACAATGAGCAGTTCTTC.

The chain uses TRBV5-1 and TRBJ2-3; 7 bases are shared with TRBD2. CDR3 length: 17 amino acids. The V gene's germline CDR1 is SGHRS and CDR2 YFSETQ. V trimming: 6 bases; J trimming: 0 bases; junction bases outside the gene matches: 13. CDR3 region: CASNYQPSGASTDTQYF. The DNA of the CDR3 is TGCGCCAGCAACTATCAACCGAGCGGGGCTAGCACAGATACGCAGTATTTT.

This clone was counted only a few times. The rearrangement joins TRBV29-1 to TRBJ1-4; D uncertain. The CDR3 length is 14 residues. The germline gives CDR1 SQVTM, CDR2 ANQGSEA. The V end lost 7 bases, the J end lost 8 bases, and 20 bases lay between the germline ends. In DNA form, the CDR3 reads TGCAGCGCGCGGGGAGGAAGCTTTGACGAAAAACTGTTTTTT. Encoded protein: CSARGGSFDEKLFF.

This clone was counted between two and nine times. J is TRBJ1-4 and V is TRBV15; D might be TRBD1 (5 bases). Looked up from germline, CDR1 is LNHNV and CDR2 is YYDKDF (reference sequence). The V gene lost 5 bases and the J gene lost 8 bases, with 18 bases spanning the gap. The CDR3 has 15 residues. CDR3 protein: CATSRGYGAEEKLFF. CDR3 DNA: TGTGCCACCAGCCGAGGCTATGGGGCTGAGGAAAAACTGTTTTTT.

The J gene is TRBJ1-2, the V gene TRBV30; TRBD1 is a possible D gene (6 bases). The CDR3 runs 12 residues. V lost 5 bases and J lost 3, with 10 bases in between. Germline values: CDR1 GTSNPN, CDR2 SVGIG (reference sequence). The CDR3 spells CAWRDTYYGYTF. The CDR3 bases are TGTGCCTGGCGGGACACCTACTATGGCTACACCTTC.

The chain has TRBV9 and TRBJ2-7; TRBD1 might be the D (5 bases). This CDR3 region has 13 residues. The germline V gene encodes CDR1 SGDLS and CDR2 YYNGEE. V shed 4 bases and J shed 7 bases, with 15 bases lying between them. In DNA, the CDR3 is TGTGCCAGCAGCCTCGACAGTACCGGTGAGCAGTACTTC. This sequence encodes CASSLDSTGEQYF.

The chain employs TRBV5-4 and TRBJ2-5, with TRBD1 matching 9 bases. The CDR3 is 16 amino acids. Germline CDR1 SGHNT, CDR2 YYREEE (reference sequence). The trim removed 4 bases at V and 3 bases at J, leaving 10 bases unmatched. In DNA form, the CDR3 reads TGTGCCAGCAGCCTTCCCCGAACAGGGGGCGAAGAGACCCAGTACTTC. It encodes CASSLPRTGGEETQYF. Full variable domain (missing parts from reference TRBV5-4 and TRBJ2-5): ETGVTQSPTHLIKTRGQQVTLRCSSQSGHNTVSWYQQALGQGPQFIFQYYREEENGRGNFPPRFSGLQFPNYSSELNVNALELDDSALYLCASSLPRTGGEETQYFGPGTRLLVL.

V is TRBV5-1 and J is TRBJ1-1; D gene unclear. Between the trimmed V and J ends, which lost 2 bases and 1 base, there was a span of 9 bases. Germline values: CDR1 SGHRS, CDR2 YFSETQ. The CDR3 totals 14 residues. The CDR3 here is CASSFLTGNTEAFF. In DNA form, the CDR3 reads TGCGCCAGCAGCTTCCTTACTGGGAACACTGAAGCTTTCTTT.

The chain links TRBV7-8 to TRBJ2-7; TRBD1 aligns across 7 bases. The CDR3 extends over 15 amino acids. The V segment lost 5 bases and the J segment 3 bases; nucleotides outside the gene matches: 10. Per germline, CDR1 SGHVS and CDR2 FQNEAQ. The CDR3 sequence is CASSLKTGQSYEQYF. CDR3 nucleotide sequence: TGTGCCAGCAGCCTCAAGACGGGACAGAGCTACGAGCAGTACTTC.

The chain links TRBV5-5 to TRBJ1-4; no firm D call. The CDR3 sequence is 16 residues long. Germline V CDR1 and CDR2: SGHKS, YYEKEE (reference sequence). V gave up 1 base and J gave up 5 bases, with 15 bases separating them. The DNA of the CDR3 is TGTGCCAGCAGCTTGAATTTTGATGGCTTAAATGAAAAACTGTTTTTT. This codes for CASSLNFDGLNEKLFF.

This chain links TRBV2 with TRBJ2-2; 9 nucleotides align to TRBD2. V lost 10 bases, J lost 3 bases, and 12 bases stayed unmatched. Germline assignment: CDR1 SNHLY and CDR2 FYNNEI. CDR3 length equals 16 residues. In DNA, the CDR3 is TGTGCCACCTCCGGCGTAGCGGGGGCTCACACCGGGGAGCTGTTTTTT. Its protein is CATSGVAGAHTGELFF.

This chain uses TRBV6-2 or TRBV6-3 with TRBJ1-4; tentatively, D is TRBD1 (6 bases). Germline V gene data show CDR1 as MNHEY and CDR2 as SVGEGT. This CDR3 is built from 14 residues. With 4 bases removed from V and 8 bases from J, the gap between germline ends came to 14 bases. CDR3 sequence (DNA): TGTGCCAGCAGTTTCACAGGGAACGGAGAAAAACTGTTTTTT. Its translation: CASSFTGNGEKLFF.

The V and J genes are TRBV7-9 and TRBJ2-1; 7 nucleotides align to TRBD1. Germline V gives CDR1 SEHNR, CDR2 FQNEAQ (reference sequence). There are 16 residues in the CDR3. J was trimmed by 8 bases and V by 4 bases; bases with no gene match: 14. The DNA of the CDR3 is TGTGCCAGCAGCTCGCCGTACAGGGGAATAATGGATGAGCAGTTCTTC. As protein: CASSSPYRGIMDEQFF.

The V gene is TRBV2, the J gene TRBJ2-2; 10 nucleotides line up with TRBD2. This CDR3 has 15 amino acids. The germline CDR1 and CDR2 sequences are SNHLY and FYNNEI. Trimming took 3 bases from V and 7 from J; bases not matched to a gene: 5. The CDR3 protein is CASSEERGGSGELFF. The DNA for the CDR3 is TGTGCCAGCAGTGAGGAGCGGGGGGGCAGCGGGGAGCTGTTTTTT.

V gene TRBV3-1 (or the pseudogene TRBV3-2) combines with J gene TRBJ1-2; 12 positions match TRBD1. J lost 4 bases, V lost 0 bases, and 9 bases had no gene match. The CDR3 covers 18 residues. The germline CDR1 and CDR2 sequences are LGHDT and YNNKEL (reference sequence). CDR3 in amino acids: CASSQERGTGGAGYGYTF. The CDR3 bases are TGTGCCAGCAGCCAAGAGAGGGGGACAGGGGGCGCCGGCTATGGCTACACCTTC.

The chain joins TRBV19 to TRBJ1-2; tentative D call: TRBD1 (5 bases). Germline loops: CDR1 LNHDA, CDR2 SQIVND (reference sequence). Trimming shortened V by 6 bases and J by 6 bases, and 14 bases separated the two germline ends. The CDR3 runs 13 residues. The CDR3 DNA reads as TGTGCCAGTAGACCGACAGAGAAAAATGGCTACACCTTC. It translates to CASRPTEKNGYTF.

The chain recombines TRBV19 with TRBJ1-5, with a weak D call TRBD1 (5 bases). This CDR3 region has 14 residues. Per the germline V gene, CDR1 is LNHDA and CDR2 is SQIVND (reference sequence). Trimming took 7 bases from V and 5 from J, leaving 15 bases between them. CDR3 loop: CASTFREGHQPQHF. CDR3 nucleotide sequence: TGTGCCAGTACCTTTCGGGAGGGGCATCAGCCCCAGCATTTT.

The CDR3, as DNA: TGCGCCAGCAGCCCCGGGACACAGACCTTGAATGGCTACACCTTC. Its protein product is CASSPGTQTLNGYTF. The V gene is TRBV5-1, the J gene TRBJ1-2; maybe TRBD1 (6 bases). The CDR3 covers 15 residues. Germline V CDR1 and CDR2: SGHRS, YFSETQ. The V and J ends lost 4 bases and 6 bases respectively, with 19 bases between them. Full variable domain (outside the CDR3, taken from reference TRBV5-1 and TRBJ1-2): KAGVTQTPRYLIKTRGQQVTLSCSPISGHRSVSWYQQTPGQGLQFLFEYFSETQRNKGNFPGRFSGRQFSNSRSEMNVSTLELGDSALYLCASSPGTQTLNGYTFGSGTRLTVV.

This chain connects TRBV6-5 to TRBJ2-5; D is ambiguous. The CDR3 runs 12 residues. V was trimmed by 9 bases and J by 3 bases, leaving 11 bases between them. The germline gives CDR1 MNHEY, CDR2 SVGAGI. The CDR3: CARRSGKETQYF. In DNA, the CDR3 is TGTGCCAGACGTTCGGGTAAAGAGACCCAGTACTTC.

The chain joins TRBV28 to TRBJ1-4; 10 bases match TRBD1. Trimming took 8 bases from V and 8 from J; bases not matched to a gene: 5. CDR3 length: 13 residues. Germline V gene lookup returns CDR1 MDHEN and CDR2 SYDVKM. The CDR3 sequence is CASWDRGREKLFF. In nucleotides, the CDR3 is TGTGCCAGCTGGGACAGGGGTCGCGAAAAACTGTTTTTT. The full variable domain, completed using reference TRBV28 and TRBJ1-4, is DVKVTQSSRYLVKRTGEKVFLECVQDMDHENMFWYRQDPGLGLRLIYFSYDVKMKEKGDIPEGYSVSREKKERFSLILESASTNQTSMYLCASWDRGREKLFFGSGTQLSVL.

The gene calls are TRBV5-1 and TRBJ2-2; the match to TRBD2 covers 14 bases. With V trimmed by 6 bases and J by 4 bases, 2 bases remained unmatched. The germline CDR1 and CDR2 sequences are SGHRS and YFSETQ. CDR3 length equals 15 residues. The CDR3 DNA is TGCGCCAGCATTGGACTAGCGGGGGGCACCGGGGAGCTGTTTTTT. This sequence encodes CASIGLAGGTGELFF.

This clone was picked up one time. The J gene is TRBJ1-1, the V gene TRBV7-2; 9 bases are a match to TRBD1. Germline-derived CDR1 and CDR2 are SGHTA and FQGNSA. The J segment lost 4 bases and the V segment lost 7 bases, leaving 4 bases of the junction unmatched. The CDR3 extends over 13 amino acids. The CDR3 nucleotides read TGTGCCAGCACCTCGACAGGGGGCACTGAAGCTTTCTTT. Translating it yields CASTSTGGTEAFF.